This T cell receptor beta chain was captured by sequencing in a study of T-cell reconstitution after alpha-beta-depleted transplantation in children. Study-level findings and limits: Reportedly, alpha-beta T cells present about two months post-transplant originated from several hundred expanded clones of graft origin.

Notes on this clonotype: The target antigen is unknown. A single base separates this from a much larger clone, so it may be a read error. Likely a read error: the CDR3 ends without its conserved phenylalanine or tryptophan.

Using unique molecular identifiers, the investigators prepared the TCRbeta library. TCRdb re-analysed the PCR reads in MiXCR, keeping a single row per CDR3 protein. The sample has 200,000 or so distinct CDR3 sequences; approximately 6.8% are singletons. Germline V gene data show CDR1 as SGHDT and CDR2 as YYEEEE. V was clipped by 2 bases and J by 7 bases, with 10 bases between them. This CDR3 spans 13 amino acids. This sequence joins TRBV5-6 and TRBJ2-1; TRBD2 might be the D (5 bases). The sequencing here drew on PBMCs, taken before TCRalphabeta/CD19-depleted stem cell transplant. The clonotype comes from a girl in the first two years of life with combined immunodeficiency, due to receive a stem cell transplant. CDR3 sequence reads: CASSLGLPNEQFY. The CDR3 DNA reads as TGTGCCAGCAGCTTAGGACTGCCTAATGAGCAGTTCTAC.